The clone carrying this T cell receptor beta chain occurred a few times. Its target is unknown. Unique molecular identifiers were incorporated when the TCRbeta library was constructed. TCRdb re-called the PCR reads with MiXCR, one entry per CDR3 protein. The table shows around 800,000 distinct CDR3 sequences, with 15% to 20% occurring only once. This entry belongs to a study of T-cell reconstitution after alpha-beta-depleted transplantation in children. General study findings and limits: Surviving recipient T cells and thymic progenitors underlay high day-60 TCRbeta diversity in some patients. As was reported, about two months after transplant, alpha-beta T cells came from several hundred expanded graft clones. By one year post-transplant, T-cell counts and diversity largely arose from T cells that were newly produced.

From germline, CDR1 is SGHRS and CDR2 YFSETQ. The CDR3 extends over 15 amino acids. V trimming: 2 bases; J trimming: 5 bases; junction bases outside the gene matches: 8. The sequence came from a male patient aged 10 to 17 who had a stem cell transplant for acute lymphoblastic leukemia, so the T cells may come from the graft donor. The chain is built from TRBV5-1 and TRBJ2-3, with TRBD1 matching over 7 bases. The input for sequencing was PBMCs, mostly from graft donor cells, taken 360 days after TCRalphabeta/CD19-depleted stem cell transplant. The CDR3 DNA follows: TGCGCCAGCAGCTTTCAGAGGGGGCCAGGAGATACGCAGTATTTT. Translation gives CASSFQRGPGDTQYF.